These T cell receptor beta chains were read from a single sample in a study of vaccination and CD4 T cells after COVID-19. For these receptors, no antigen is known. TCRdb re-derived calls from the PCR reads in MiXCR, one entry per CDR3 protein. The table includes under 25,000 distinct CDR3 sequences, around 40% detected once. This sample comprised CD4+ T cells from blood, cultured in vitro, obtained before SARS-CoV-2 vaccination. These receptors were obtained from a human donor who had recovered from COVID-19. Both conserved end residues are part of each CDR3. D genes are given only for firm matches. Not all rows give a size; the values are once, few, many and, for expanded clones, a class.

- TRBJ1-1 few TRBV7-3 TGTGCCAGCAGCTTAACGGGACGGCACACTGAAGCTTTCTTT CASSLTGRHTEAFF
TRBD2 TRBJ2-5 few TRBV27 TGTGCCAGCAGTAGGACTAGCGGGCGTTGGGAGACCCAGTACTTC CASSRTSGRWETQYF
TRBD1 TRBJ1-1 - TRBV5-1 TGCGCCAGCAGCTTGGCGGTCGGACAGGGCTCGACTGAAGCTTTCTTT CASSLAVGQGSTEAFF
TRBD1 TRBJ1-1 few TRBV11-2 TGTGCCAGCAGCCAAAACAGGGGGCAGGGTGTTGGAGCTTTCTTT CASSQNRGQGVGAFF
TRBD1 TRBJ1-2 - TRBV11-3 TGTGCCAGCAGCCCCTTGGACAGGAGAGGCTACACCTTC CASSPLDRRGYTF
- TRBJ1-1 few TRBV7-7 TGTGCCAGCAGCGCCCACATGAACACTGAAGCTTTCTTT CASSAHMNTEAFF
- TRBJ1-2 few TRBV20-1 TGCAGTGCTAGTTCTGGGGGAGGACAGACTAACTATGGCTACACCTTC CSASSGGGQTNYGYTF
- TRBJ2-5 - TRBV24-1 TGTGCCACCGCGGGGAGGGGGGAGACCCAGTACTTC CATAGRGETQYF
- TRBJ1-2 few TRBV19 TGTGCCAGTAGTATAGCCCCTGGGGGATATAACTATGGCTACACCTTC CASSIAPGGYNYGYTF
- TRBJ2-5 - TRBV27 TGTGCCAGCAGTTTAGGTTTAGCTGAGACCCAGTACTTC CASSLGLAETQYF
- TRBJ2-5 once TRBV5-1 TGCGCCAGCAGCTTGGGTCGGGCGATTGCGGAGACCCAGTACTTC CASSLGRAIAETQYF
- TRBJ1-2 once TRBV19 TGTGCCAGTAGTGCTTCCTACCGAGGGGACTATGGCTACACCTTC CASSASYRGDYGYTF
TRBD1 TRBJ1-6 few TRBV27 TGTGCCAGCAGTTTACGGGACAGGGGTTATAATTCACCCCTCCACTTT CASSLRDRGYNSPLHF
TRBD2 TRBJ2-5 - TRBV12-3/TRBV12-4 TGTGCCAGCAGTCCCGGGACTAGCGGATACCAAGAGACCCAGTACTTC CASSPGTSGYQETQYF
- TRBJ1-6 few TRBV6-2/TRBV6-3 TGTGCCAGCAGCCCCCCCAGGGGAACTATTACTTCACCCCTCCACTTT CASSPPRGTITSPLHF
TRBD1 TRBJ1-1 few TRBV6-1 TGTGCCAGCAGGAACGGACAGGGGGCTAGGTACACTGAAGCTTTCTTT CASRNGQGARYTEAFF
- TRBJ1-1 medium-sized TRBV20-1 TGCAGTGCTAGTTTGTCTGAGAACACTGAAGCTTTCTTT CSASLSENTEAFF
- TRBJ2-7 - TRBV7-2 TGTGCCAGCAGCTTCAGTGAGGGGGGCGAGCAGTACTTC CASSFSEGGEQYF
- TRBJ1-1 - TRBV6-5 TGTGCCAGCAGTTACTCGATCGAGACTGAAGCTTTCTTT CASSYSIETEAFF
- TRBJ1-1 - TRBV19 TGTGCCAGTAGTCCCACAGGGATGAACACTGAAGCTTTCTTT CASSPTGMNTEAFF
- TRBJ2-3 - TRBV6-2/TRBV6-3 TGTGCCAGCAGTTACTCCTCCACAGATACGCAGTATTTT CASSYSSTDTQYF
TRBD1 TRBJ2-3 few TRBV4-1 TGCGCCAGCAGCCCGCAGGGGGTCGCAGATACGCAGTATTTT CASSPQGVADTQYF
- TRBJ1-1 - TRBV12-3/TRBV12-4 TGTGCCAGCAGTACCTCGGAATATAGCACTGAAGCTTTCTTT CASSTSEYSTEAFF
TRBD2 TRBJ2-7 - TRBV3-1 TGTGCCAGCAGCCTAGGGACTAGCGGGAGCTACGAGCAGTACTTC CASSLGTSGSYEQYF
TRBD2 TRBJ2-3 - TRBV28 TGTGCCAGCAGTACAGGGACTAGCGGGAGAACAGATACGCAGTATTTT CASSTGTSGRTDTQYF
- TRBJ1-5 - TRBV20-1 TGCAGTGCTAGAGTGTCACAGTTGGGGCAGCCCCAGCATTTT CSARVSQLGQPQHF
TRBD1 TRBJ1-3 - TRBV19 TGTGCCAGTACCCAGGGGGACTCTGGAAACACCATATATTTT CASTQGDSGNTIYF
TRBD1 TRBJ1-5 - TRBV19 TGTGCCAGTACCCTTGGGACAGGGGGTTACCAGCCCCAGCATTTT CASTLGTGGYQPQHF
- TRBJ2-2 once TRBV30 TGTGCCTGGAGACCAAGAGGGACGAGCACCGGGGAGCTGTTTTTT CAWRPRGTSTGELFF
TRBD1 TRBJ2-3 - TRBV20-1 TGCAGTGCTAGACTCTTTAGGACAGGACCTTTGAATTTAGATACGCAGTATTTT CSARLFRTGPLNLDTQYF
TRBD1 TRBJ1-5 - TRBV7-2 TGTGCCAGCAGCTTAGCGCGGACAGGGGAGGGACAGCCCCAGCATTTT CASSLARTGEGQPQHF